The table lists the clone carrying this T cell receptor (beta chain) with a few counts. Each CDR3 protein is one row after TCRdb ran MiXCR on the 5' RACE reads. Of a few hundred thousand distinct CDR3 sequences in the sample, around 8.1% are singletons; the top ten hold around 17%. Germline values: CDR1 MGHRA, CDR2 YSYEKL. This CDR3 has 16 amino acids. Trimming took off 4 bases at V and 9 bases at J, with 19 bases between the two ends. This sample is part of a study of T cells after yellow fever vaccination. Sequences were derived from PBMCs, sampled about 49 days after the first yellow fever vaccination. The V gene is TRBV4-1, the J gene TRBJ1-6, with D uncertain. This TCR came from a man aged 18 to 30 who received the YFV17D yellow fever vaccine. CDR3 sequence reads: CASSLSVQYSGSPLHF. CDR3 sequence (DNA): TGCGCCAGCAGCCTTTCCGTACAGTACTCGGGTTCACCCCTCCACTTT.